This T cell receptor beta chain was captured in a study of T cell clones after liver transplantation. Turning to the study itself: Samples came pre-transplant, pre-randomization before withdrawal, and post-randomization after withdrawal ended.

This CDR3 has 10 residues. CDR1 ENHRY and CDR2 SYGVKD come from the germline V gene. The germline V and J ends were trimmed by 10 bases and 0 bases, with 1 base remaining between them. This clone was counted once. TCRdb's copy holds only in-frame clones and misses some; the assay was immunoSEQ multiplex PCR. Of 65,000 to 95,000 clones listed, roughly 80% are singletons. CD3+CD4+ and CD3+CD8+ cells were FACS-sorted from thawed unstimulated PBMCs. This chain uses TRBV10-3 with TRBJ1-3, with D unclear. Material: CD4+ T cells from blood, obtained before liver transplant. This receptor was taken from a human donor who received a liver transplant. CDR3 sequence reads: CANSGNTIYF. The CDR3 DNA reads as TGTGCCAACTCTGGAAACACCATATATTTT.